Below are 17 T cell receptor beta chains sequenced from a single sample in a study of blood T cell repertoires in COVID-19. Clones were sequenced by immunoSEQ multiplex PCR, and TCRdb holds only the in-frame ones, with some missing. The sample contains some 96,000 clones, about nine tenths of which appear only once. What was sequenced was peripheral blood. The receptor set was obtained from a man aged 50 to 60 with acute or convalescent COVID-19.

Remarks on this clone: One junction end disagrees with the germline gene, perhaps due to a read error. The genes are TRBV7-2 and TRBJ2-7; TRBD1 matches at 7 bases. This CDR3 contains 12 residues. From germline, CDR1 is SGHTA and CDR2 FQGNSA. The CDR3 DNA follows: TGTGCCAGCACAAAAACGACAGGGACAACTACTTTC. Translation: CASTKTTGTTTF.

The genes are TRBV19 and TRBJ1-4; 10 bases line up with TRBD1. The V and J ends lost 5 bases and 2 bases, in that order; junction bases with no gene match: 8. Looked up from germline, CDR1 is LNHDA and CDR2 is SQIVND (reference sequence). This CDR3 has 17 amino acids. The DNA of the CDR3 is TGTGCCAGTAGTGGGACAGGGGTACCATTCACTAATGAAAAACTGTTTTTT. Translation gives CASSGTGVPFTNEKLFF.

The rearrangement joins TRBV29-1 to TRBJ1-2; 9 nucleotides match TRBD1. This CDR3 comprises 13 residues. Germline V lookup: CDR1 SQVTM, CDR2 ANQGSEA. Trimming at V came to 6 bases and at J to 7 bases, leaving 9 bases not matched to a gene. The CDR3 DNA follows: TGCAGCGTAGCACAGGGGGCGATCCGTGGCTACACCTTC. It specifies CSVAQGAIRGYTF.

The chain joins TRBV27 to TRBJ1-2; 7 bases map to TRBD1. CDR1 and CDR2 from the germline V gene are MNHEY and SMNVEV (reference sequence). The V and J ends lost 5 bases and 1 base, in that order; junction bases with no gene match: 10. The CDR3 consists of 16 residues. CDR3 region: CASSPVGQRYNYGYTF. CDR3 in DNA: TGTGCCAGCAGTCCCGTGGGACAGCGATATAACTATGGCTACACCTTC.

This clone was recorded a few times. V is TRBV19 and J is TRBJ2-1; weak D call: TRBD2 (6 bases). The length of the CDR3 is 14 residues. V gave up 2 bases and J gave up 1 base, with 6 bases separating them. Germline V CDR1 and CDR2: LNHDA, SQIVND (reference sequence). For the CDR3, the DNA is TGTGCCAGTAGTATACGGGGGTCCTACAATGAGCAGTTCTTC. This gives the protein CASSIRGSYNEQFF.

The V call is TRBV4-2, the J call TRBJ2-3; TRBD1 might be the D (5 bases). Germline V gives CDR1 LGHNA, CDR2 YNFKEQ. The V and J ends lost 7 bases and 4 bases respectively, with 24 bases between them. The CDR3 runs to 17 residues. CDR3 in DNA: TGTGCCAGCAACCGAAGGCTCCGACAGCAGAGCCCAGATACGCAGTATTTT. This codes for CASNRRLRQQSPDTQYF.

The rearrangement links TRBV2 to TRBJ2-7; TRBD2 might be the D (6 bases). CDR3 size: 15 residues. Germline CDR1 SNHLY, CDR2 FYNNEI. V shed 4 bases and J shed 4 bases, with 17 bases lying between them. This chain's CDR3 is CASSAGGAIIYEQYF. The CDR3 bases are TGTGCCAGCAGTGCCGGAGGGGCTATTATATACGAGCAGTACTTC.

This clone occurred a few times. CDR3: CAISESAGGQGEQFF. The CDR3 DNA is TGTGCCATCAGTGAGTCGGCGGGAGGGCAAGGTGAGCAGTTCTTC. V and J are TRBV10-3 and TRBJ2-1; 9 bases agree with TRBD2. This CDR3 is 15 amino acids long. CDR1 is ENHRY and CDR2 is SYGVKD in the germline V gene. The V and J ends lost 0 bases and 9 bases, in that order; junction bases with no gene match: 6.

V is TRBV5-1 and J is TRBJ2-3; maybe TRBD2 (5 bases). Trimming took 7 bases from V and 5 from J, leaving 20 bases between them. The V gene's germline CDR1 is SGHRS and CDR2 YFSETQ. The CDR3 spans 15 residues. The CDR3 loop is CASSLMGIRGDTQYF. In DNA form, the CDR3 reads TGCGCCAGCTCTCTGATGGGTATTCGGGGAGATACGCAGTATTTT. Looking up the rest from reference TRBV5-1 and TRBJ2-3 gives the full variable domain: KAGVTQTPRYLIKTRGQQVTLSCSPISGHRSVSWYQQTPGQGLQFLFEYFSETQRNKGNFPGRFSGRQFSNSRSEMNVSTLELGDSALYLCASSLMGIRGDTQYFGPGTRLTVL.

The chain uses TRBV12-3 or TRBV12-4 and TRBJ2-1, with D unresolved. The CDR3 sequence is 12 residues long. V was trimmed by 11 bases and J by 6 bases, leaving 14 bases between them. CDR3 coding DNA: TGTGCCTCTCAGACATACCCCAATGAGCAGTTCTTC. It translates to CASQTYPNEQFF.

The rearrangement uses TRBV5-5 and TRBJ1-2; D may be TRBD1 (5 bases). The CDR3 spans 16 residues. The germline V gene encodes CDR1 SGHKS and CDR2 YYEKEE (reference sequence). Between the trimmed V and J ends, which lost 1 base and 8 bases, there was a span of 21 bases. The CDR3 sequence is CASSLFSGRVSDGYTF. The CDR3 coding sequence is TGTGCCAGCAGCTTGTTTTCCGGCAGGGTGTCGGACGGCTACACCTTC.

V and J are TRBV5-1 and TRBJ2-7; TRBD1 agrees at 10 bases. Trimming removed 4 bases from V and 2 bases from J; junction bases left unmatched: 9. The CDR3 spans 16 residues. Looked up from germline, CDR1 is SGHRS and CDR2 is YFSETQ. CDR3 in DNA: TGCGCCAGCAGCCTGGGGGTCGGGACAGGGGCCTACGAGCAGTACTTC. Residues: CASSLGVGTGAYEQYF.

V is TRBV7-8 and J is TRBJ2-1, with 7 positions matching TRBD2. Germline V gene data show CDR1 as SGHVS and CDR2 as FQNEAQ. There are 17 residues in the CDR3. With 4 bases clipped from V and 2 bases from J, the junction kept 11 bases outside the gene matches. The CDR3 is CASSYYGGGSAYNEQFF. CDR3 nucleotides: TGTGCCAGCAGCTATTATGGCGGGGGATCGGCCTACAATGAGCAGTTCTTC.

The chain carries TRBV5-5 and TRBJ2-1, with D tentatively TRBD2 (6 bases). The CDR3 extends over 16 amino acids. V was clipped by 1 base and J by 0 bases, with 11 bases between them. CDR1 and CDR2 from the germline V gene are SGHKS and YYEKEE (reference sequence). The CDR3 region is CASSLLGSNSYNEQFF. CDR3 sequence (DNA): TGTGCCAGCAGCTTGCTCGGGAGTAACTCCTACAATGAGCAGTTCTTC.

This rearrangement joins TRBV5-5 to TRBJ2-1; TRBD2 aligns across 11 bases. The V gene end was trimmed by 6 bases and the J gene end by 5 bases; junction bases not matched to a gene: 4. This CDR3 spans 14 amino acids. Germline assignment: CDR1 SGHKS and CDR2 YYEKEE (reference sequence). CDR3 DNA: TGTGCCAGCATCAGGGGACTAGCGGACAATGAGCAGTTCTTC. Translated, it gives CASIRGLADNEQFF.

The genes are TRBV7-2 and TRBJ2-5, with 10 nucleotides matching TRBD2. J gave up 10 bases and V 4 bases, and 6 bases lay outside the gene matches. This CDR3 comprises 13 residues. Germline values: CDR1 SGHTA, CDR2 FQGNSA. The CDR3 loop reads CASSYQRGGDQYF. The CDR3 DNA reads as TGTGCCAGCAGCTACCAGCGGGGGGGGGACCAGTACTTC.

V usage is TRBV4-2 and J usage is TRBJ2-1, with 7 positions matching TRBD1. Germline-derived CDR1 and CDR2 are LGHNA and YNFKEQ. Losses at the gene ends were 1 base for V and 8 bases for J; bases not matched to a gene: 5. The CDR3 is 14 amino acids. DNA of the CDR3: TGTGCCAGCAGCCAAGCGTACAGGGGCGATGAGCAGTTCTTC. Amino acids: CASSQAYRGDEQFF.